This T cell receptor beta chain was sequenced in a study of blood T cells in healthy people across ages. Study-wide results and caveats: A roughly linear fall in TCR beta diversity per million T cells was seen with increasing age. Researchers judged that diversity estimates from one million T cells fell short of true values.

The second PCR ran roughly 7 to 12 cycles with a sample-barcoded 5' primer and J-beta primers. A tag from a template-switch adaptor with 12 random nucleotides marked each cDNA molecule. TCRdb reprocessed the 5' RACE reads via MiXCR and lists one record per CDR3 protein. This table has about a million distinct CDR3 sequences, roughly two fifths appearing once. The CDR3 runs to 13 residues. Trimming left V 6 bases short and J 3 bases short, with 12 bases between. Germline assignment: CDR1 DFQATT and CDR2 SNEGSKA (reference sequence). The extraction recovered at least 6 micrograms of total RNA per sample. With regard to this clonotype: The antigen is not known.

The chain recombines TRBV20-1 with TRBJ1-5; TRBD1 might be the D (6 bases). The sample comprised blood. The TCR originated in a young man in good health. CDR3 sequence: CSAGRGINQPQHF. In DNA, the CDR3 is TGCAGTGCCGGGAGGGGGATCAATCAGCCCCAGCATTTT.